This TCR beta chain was documented in a study of cytomegalovirus exposure and HLA in healthy donors. General observations from the study: As confirmed in vitro, three CMV-associated chains were specific for CMV antigens. Despite most TCR sequences being rare, some public TCRs occurred in many donors.

At the time of sampling, donors were nominally healthy, though unrecorded immune exposures were likely. Germline CDR1 reads SNHLY; CDR2 reads FYNNEI. Trimming cost V 7 bases and J 5 bases; bases outside gene matches: 14. This CDR3 is 16 amino acids long. The PCR employed 60 Vbeta primers together with 13 Jbeta primers. Sequencing was performed with immunoSEQ multiplex PCR; in TCRdb, only in-frame clones are kept and a portion is missing. The repertoire includes about 150,000 clones, 60% to 85% of them detected once, and roughly 6% sits in the top ten. A note on this clone: Its antigen is not identified.

What was sequenced was PBMCs. J is TRBJ2-7 and V is TRBV2, with 10 nucleotides matching TRBD2. The clonotype was recovered from a man over 45 in good health and CMV-seropositive. DNA for the CDR3: TGTGCCAGCACCGAAGAGGGGCTAGCGGGAGTCGACGAGCAGTACTTC. Translation gives CASTEEGLAGVDEQYF.